This passage covers 18 T cell receptor beta chains from one sample sequenced in a study of blood T cells in healthy people across ages. Using a J-beta primer mix together with a sample-barcoded 5' primer, a second PCR was run for roughly 6 to 12 cycles. In TCRdb, the 5' RACE reads were re-called with MiXCR into one record per CDR3 protein. The sample holds fewer than 950,000 distinct CDR3 sequences, approximately 35% seen once. The sample consisted of blood. The receptors shown here come from a man younger than 35 in good health.

Only one count was recorded for this clonotype. The chain employs TRBV5-5 and TRBJ2-5; D ambiguous. The end of the DNA is better explained by TRBJ2-4, so the J call may be wrong. In germline, CDR1 is SGHKS, CDR2 YYEKEE (reference sequence). CDR3 size: 13 residues. In DNA, the CDR3 is TGTGCCAGCAGCTTGCCTGATTTAAACATTCAGTACTTC. Protein sequence: CASSLPDLNIQYF.

Many counts were recorded for this clonotype. V is TRBV20-1 and J is TRBJ2-3; unclear D gene. CDR1 and CDR2 from the germline V gene are DFQATT and SNEGSKA (reference sequence). Trimming stripped 3 bases from V and 3 bases from J, with 4 bases between. The CDR3 covers 11 residues. This chain's CDR3 is CSASRTDTQYF. The CDR3 coding sequence is TGCAGTGCTAGTCGGACAGATACGCAGTATTTT.

The rearrangement joins TRBV20-1 to TRBJ1-4; D not certain. Germline CDR1 is DFQATT and CDR2 is SNEGSKA (reference sequence). Trimming removed 2 bases at V and 7 bases at J, with 14 bases between. The CDR3 covers 14 residues. The CDR3 DNA reads TGCAGTGCTAGAATGGGGAATGTCGGTGAAAAACTGTTTTTT. It translates to CSARMGNVGEKLFF.

In its sample, this clonotype was seen a few times. The chain recombines TRBV29-1 with TRBJ1-1, with D uncertain. The V end lost 2 bases, the J end lost 1 base, and 5 bases lay between the germline ends. This CDR3 contains 12 residues. Germline V gene lookup returns CDR1 SQVTM and CDR2 ANQGSEA. The CDR3 here is CSVESENTEAFF. The CDR3 DNA follows: TGCAGCGTTGAATCTGAGAACACTGAAGCTTTCTTT.

As to this clonotype: A junction boundary mismatches the germline segment, possibly from a read error. This chain uses TRBV27 with TRBJ1-2; a possible D gene is TRBD1 (6 bases). The CDR3 is 14 residues long. Germline loops: CDR1 MNHEY, CDR2 SMNVEV (reference sequence). As DNA, the CDR3 is TGCGCCAGCAGTTTAGCAGGGGAGAGAGGTGGCTACACCTTC. Translated: CASSLAGERGGYTF.

J is TRBJ2-7 and V is TRBV27; the match to TRBD2 covers 7 bases. V dropped 5 bases and J dropped 1; count of bases not matched to a gene: 11. The CDR3 consists of 16 residues. The germline V gene has CDR1 MNHEY and CDR2 SMNVEV (reference sequence). DNA for the CDR3: TGTGCCAGCAGTCTCGGGAGGACACTGAATTCCTACGAGCAGTACTTC. Protein product: CASSLGRTLNSYEQYF.

This chain joins TRBV12-3 or TRBV12-4 and TRBJ1-6, with D possibly being TRBD1 (5 bases). The CDR3 extends over 15 amino acids. The germline V and J ends were trimmed by 6 bases and 5 bases, with 14 bases remaining between them. CDR3 coding DNA: TGTGCCAGCAGGGGCGGGACTGCTGATAATTCACCCCTCCACTTT. Amino acids: CASRGGTADNSPLHF.

CDR3: CANLGRTINEQFF. CDR3 DNA: TGTGCCAATCTAGGGAGGACTATCAATGAGCAGTTCTTC. This chain connects TRBV9 to TRBJ2-1, with D possibly matching TRBD2 (6 bases). CDR1 is SGDLS and CDR2 is YYNGEE in the germline V gene. V lost 9 bases to trimming and J lost 6 bases, with 16 bases between them. The CDR3 extends over 13 amino acids.

This clonotype has a handful of counts. The J gene is TRBJ1-2, the V gene TRBV20-1; D gene unclear. V was shortened by 0 bases and J by 6 bases, with 20 bases between the two germline ends. Per germline, CDR1 DFQATT and CDR2 SNEGSKA (reference sequence). The CDR3 extends over 16 amino acids. CDR3 bases: TGCAGTGCTAGAGATGCAGACGGCCGCTCCTCCGATGGCTACACCTTC. This translates into CSARDADGRSSDGYTF.

The CDR3 loop reads CASSTQGGLGNEQFF. Here the CDR3 DNA reads TGTGCCAGCAGCACGCAGGGGGGATTGGGCAATGAGCAGTTCTTC. The chain couples TRBV7-2 to TRBJ2-1; perhaps TRBD1 as D (7 bases). The CDR3 consists of 15 residues. V was trimmed by 5 bases and J by 6 bases, leaving 17 bases between them. Per germline, CDR1 SGHTA and CDR2 FQGNSA.

Only a few counts were recorded for this clonotype. The chain is built from TRBV5-4 and TRBJ2-1, with TRBD2 as a possible D gene (5 bases). Trimming shortened V by 4 bases and J by 3 bases, and 8 bases separated the two germline ends. Germline CDR1 is SGHNT and CDR2 is YYREEE (reference sequence). This CDR3 comprises 13 residues. The CDR3 spells CASSNRDYNEQFF. CDR3 bases: TGTGCCAGCAGCAACCGGGACTACAATGAGCAGTTCTTC.

The CDR3 DNA follows: TGTGCTAGTGGTTCTCCGACAGACTACTATGGCTACACCTTC. It translates to CASGSPTDYYGYTF. The chain joins TRBV12-5 to TRBJ1-2; a weak D match, TRBD1 (5 bases). V was shortened by 4 bases and J by 3 bases, with 12 bases between the two germline ends. The germline V gene encodes CDR1 LGHNT and CDR2 FRNRAP. This CDR3 spans 14 amino acids.

The gene calls are TRBV6-5 and TRBJ1-1; D remains ambiguous. Deletions cut 9 bases from V and 3 bases from J, with 14 bases between. Germline CDR1 and CDR2: MNHEY and SVGAGI. The CDR3 is 13 amino acids. The CDR3 loop is CASRLDRYTEAFF. CDR3 coding DNA: TGTGCCAGTCGACTCGACCGGTACACTGAAGCTTTCTTT.

The rearrangement joins TRBV27 to TRBJ2-5; 9 nucleotides match TRBD1. V lost 5 bases to trimming and J lost 5 bases; unmatched junction nucleotides: 9. CDR1 MNHEY and CDR2 SMNVEV come from the germline V gene (reference sequence). The CDR3 has 15 residues. The CDR3 sequence is CASSSLQGAAETQYF. DNA for the CDR3: TGTGCCAGCAGTAGCCTACAGGGGGCGGCGGAGACCCAGTACTTC.

The sample holds a few counts of this clonotype. This rearrangement joins TRBV4-3 to TRBJ1-2, with D possibly being TRBD1 (5 bases). The CDR3 is 14 residues long. The V end was cut by 5 bases, the J end by 8 bases, with 18 bases between. The germline V gene has CDR1 LGHNA and CDR2 YSLEER. CDR3 sequence: CASSVANRPGGYTF. In nucleotides, the CDR3 is TGCGCCAGCAGCGTCGCTAACAGGCCGGGAGGCTACACCTTC.

This clonotype was found a few times. A read error may explain this, as a much larger clone is one base away. DNA of the CDR3: TGTGCCAGCAGTGGGGAGAATGAGCAGTTCTTC. Its protein product is CASSGENEQFF. This chain uses TRBV2 with TRBJ2-1; D is possibly TRBD2 (5 bases). Germline-derived CDR1 and CDR2 are SNHLY and FYNNEI. The CDR3 has 11 amino acids. Between the trimmed V and J ends, which lost 4 bases and 7 bases, there was a span of 5 bases.

This chain connects TRBV12-3 or TRBV12-4 to TRBJ2-7, with 11 bases identical to TRBD2. The CDR3 runs to 14 residues. V shed 6 bases and J 7 bases; nucleotides not matched to a gene: 8. DNA of the CDR3: TGTGCCAGCAGGTCCGGGACTAGCGGCTATGAGCAGTACTTC. Translated: CASRSGTSGYEQYF.

V usage is TRBV7-9 and J usage is TRBJ2-1; TRBD1 aligns across 10 bases. This CDR3 is built from 14 residues. Germline CDR1 and CDR2: SEHNR and FQNEAQ (reference sequence). The V and J ends lost 6 bases and 12 bases, in that order; junction bases with no gene match: 11. Here the CDR3 reads CASSRDRGPAGQFF. CDR3 DNA sequence: TGTGCCAGCAGTCGGGACAGGGGCCCGGCCGGGCAGTTCTTC.